One sample yielded the 21 T cell receptor beta chains listed below, sequenced in a study of T cells in Graves' hyperthyroidism and ophthalmopathy. Amplified TCR beta CDR3 regions derived from RNA transcripts. HTBI primers were the set used in a first-round RT-PCR of the TCR CDR3. Using its own MiXCR run on the multiplex PCR reads, TCRdb lists one record per CDR3 protein. Counted here are 150,000 or so distinct CDR3 sequences, around 20% occurring once; the ten biggest clones make up more than 60%. Sequencing used blood. Every receptor here comes from a woman between 50 and 59 years old with Graves' hyperthyroidism that later progressed to Graves' ophthalmopathy.

This clonotype was counted a few times. This rearrangement joins TRBV11-1 to TRBJ2-2; a possible D gene is TRBD2 (5 bases). CDR3 size: 15 residues. CDR1 and CDR2 from the germline V gene are SGHAT and FQDESV (reference sequence). Between the trimmed V and J ends, which lost 5 bases and 3 bases, there was a span of 13 bases. This chain's CDR3 is CASSLISGDTGELFF. CDR3 in DNA: TGTGCCAGCAGCCTTATAAGCGGAGACACCGGGGAGCTGTTTTTT.

This clonotype has only a few counts. The chain has TRBV7-6 and TRBJ2-1; perhaps TRBD2 as D (5 bases). The CDR3 sequence is 16 residues long. CDR1 is SGHVS, CDR2 FNYEAQ, per germline. Trimming left V 2 bases short and J 0 bases short, with 11 bases between. CDR3 sequence: CASSLIWRSSYNEQFF. CDR3 sequence (DNA): TGTGCCAGCAGCTTAATATGGAGGTCCTCCTACAATGAGCAGTTCTTC. Using reference TRBV7-6 and TRBJ2-1 for the parts outside the CDR3, the full variable domain is GAGVSQSPRYKVTKRGQDVALRCDPISGHVSLYWYRQALGQGPEFLTYFNYEAQQDKSGLPNDRFSAERPEGSISTLTIQRTEQRDSAMYRCASSLIWRSSYNEQFFGPGTRLTVL.

In this sample, this clonotype turned up a few times. The rearrangement links TRBV27 to TRBJ2-1, with D perhaps being TRBD1 or TRBD2 (5 bases each). The CDR3 contains 13 residues. Germline CDR1 reads MNHEY; CDR2 reads SMNVEV (reference sequence). The V end lost 1 base, the J end lost 6 bases, and 7 bases lay between the germline ends. Here the CDR3 DNA reads TGTGCCAGCAGTTTATTCGGGACCAATGAGCAGTTCTTC. Protein sequence: CASSLFGTNEQFF.

The V gene is TRBV19, the J gene TRBJ1-2, with 8 bases aligning to TRBD1. Germline V gene sequence: CDR1 LNHDA, CDR2 SQIVND (reference sequence). After removal of 7 bases from V and 7 bases from J, the junction contained 8 bases not matched to a gene. The CDR3 is 13 amino acids. The CDR3: CASTTLDRAGYTF. For the CDR3, the DNA is TGTGCCAGTACCACCTTGGACAGGGCTGGCTACACCTTC. Full variable domain (outside the CDR3, taken from reference TRBV19 and TRBJ1-2): DGGITQSPKYLFRKEGQNVTLSCEQNLNHDAMYWYRQDPGQGLRLIYYSQIVNDFQKGDIAEGYSVSREKKESFPLTVTSAQKNPTAFYLCASTTLDRAGYTFGSGTRLTVV.

The sample holds many counts of this clonotype. The chain combines TRBV11-2 with TRBJ2-1; 7 bases are a match to TRBD2. The CDR3 spans 15 residues. Losses at the gene ends were 1 base for V and 7 bases for J; bases not matched to a gene: 7. CDR1 is SGHAT and CDR2 is FQNNGV in the germline V gene. Here the CDR3 reads CASSLVGGVWNEQFF. The CDR3, as DNA: TGTGCCAGCAGCTTAGTGGGAGGGGTTTGGAATGAGCAGTTCTTC.

This clonotype was picked up many times. The chain couples TRBV6-2 or TRBV6-3 to TRBJ2-7, with TRBD2 matching 8 bases. The CDR3 totals 13 residues. After removal of 4 bases from V and 5 bases from J, the junction contained 4 bases not matched to a gene. Germline V gene lookup returns CDR1 MNHEY and CDR2 SVGEGT. CDR3 sequence (DNA): TGTGCCAGCAGTTTAACCGGGGGGGACGAGCAGTACTTC. Amino acids: CASSLTGGDEQYF.

This clonotype was observed at least ten times. This chain links TRBV5-6 with TRBJ1-1, with D tentatively TRBD1 (6 bases). Trimming left V 3 bases short and J 1 base short, with 19 bases between. Germline CDR1 SGHDT, CDR2 YYEEEE. The CDR3 has 17 amino acids. CDR3 nucleotide sequence: TGTGCCAGCAGCTCCCCCGGGACATACCCGTGGAACACTGAAGCTTTCTTT. Translating gives CASSSPGTYPWNTEAFF.

V and J are TRBV5-1 and TRBJ2-1; the D gene is possibly TRBD1 (5 bases). Trimming took off 4 bases at V and 2 bases at J, with 13 bases between the two ends. The CDR3 contains 15 residues. CDR1 and CDR2 (germline): SGHRS, YFSETQ. The CDR3 region has the DNA TGCGCCAGCAGCCCGACAGTGAAAGCCTACAATGAGCAGTTCTTC. It yields the protein CASSPTVKAYNEQFF.

Ten or more counts support this clonotype. This chain links TRBV7-2 with TRBJ1-2; D gene uncertain. The V and J ends lost 5 bases and 0 bases respectively, with 13 bases between them. The CDR3 is 15 residues long. Looked up from germline, CDR1 is SGHTA and CDR2 is FQGNSA. The CDR3 here is CASSPLASANYGYTF. For the CDR3, the DNA is TGTGCCAGCAGCCCTCTGGCTTCAGCTAACTATGGCTACACCTTC.

This clonotype was picked up a small number of times. The CDR3 loop is CASSSGGLGANEKLFF. The DNA for the CDR3 is TGTGCCAGCAGTTCAGGGGGGCTGGGAGCTAATGAAAAACTGTTTTTT. This chain uses TRBV28 with TRBJ1-4; 7 nucleotides agree with TRBD1. The CDR3 extends over 16 amino acids. V shed 4 bases, J shed 3 bases, and the junction held 8 bases outside the gene matches. Germline V CDR1 and CDR2: MDHEN, SYDVKM.

This clonotype has ten or more counts. The chain joins TRBV20-1 to TRBJ2-6, with 14 bases that match TRBD2. Germline CDR1 reads DFQATT; CDR2 reads SNEGSKA (reference sequence). Losses at the gene ends were 0 bases for V and 4 bases for J; bases not matched to a gene: 11. There are 20 residues in the CDR3. The CDR3 sequence is CSARDRLGLAGGSGANVLTF. CDR3 nucleotides: TGCAGTGCTAGAGATAGGTTAGGACTAGCGGGAGGATCGGGGGCCAACGTCCTGACTTTC.

The chain uses TRBV14 and TRBJ2-2; TRBD2 might be the D (6 bases). Per the germline V gene, CDR1 is SGHDN and CDR2 is FVKESK. Trimming pared 5 bases from V and 2 bases from J, leaving 12 bases between. This CDR3 is 15 amino acids long. Written as DNA, the CDR3 is TGTGCCAGCAGCGGCCCGGGACTTAACACCGGGGAGCTGTTTTTT. Residues: CASSGPGLNTGELFF. The whole variable domain, filled in from reference TRBV14 and TRBJ2-2, reads EAGVTQFPSHSVIEKGQTVTLRCDPISGHDNLYWYRRVMGKEIKFLLHFVKESKQDESGMPNNRFLAERTGGTYSTLKVQPAELEDSGVYFCASSGPGLNTGELFFGEGSRLTVL.

This clonotype was detected many times. The chain has TRBV19 and TRBJ2-7; D unresolved. With 2 bases removed from V and 0 bases from J, the gap between germline ends came to 11 bases. The CDR3 runs to 15 residues. Germline lookup yields CDR1 LNHDA and CDR2 SQIVND (reference sequence). This chain's CDR3 is CASSIRREGSYEQYF. DNA of the CDR3: TGTGCCAGTAGTATAAGGAGAGAAGGCTCCTACGAGCAGTACTTC.

This clonotype was seen many times. The V call is TRBV28, the J call TRBJ2-7; the D call may be TRBD1 or TRBD2 (6 bases each). There are 15 residues in the CDR3. Deletions cut 5 bases from V and 4 bases from J, with 18 bases between. Germline CDR1 MDHEN, CDR2 SYDVKM. The CDR3 sequence is CASSLTLGGRYEQYF. In DNA form, the CDR3 reads TGTGCCAGCAGTCTCACGTTGGGGGGCCGGTACGAGCAGTACTTC.

This chain joins TRBV12-3 or TRBV12-4 and TRBJ1-5; the D is unclear. The CDR3 loop spans 14 amino acids. V gave up 1 base and J gave up 5 bases, with 9 bases separating them. The DNA for the CDR3 is TGTGCCAGCAGTTTAGTCGGTTTTGATCAGCCCCAGCATTTT. This sequence encodes CASSLVGFDQPQHF.

This clonotype was seen ten or more times. V usage is TRBV28 and J usage is TRBJ2-1; no definite D call. With 3 bases removed from V and 11 bases from J, the gap between germline ends came to 8 bases. There are 11 residues in the CDR3. Looked up from germline, CDR1 is MDHEN and CDR2 is SYDVKM. The CDR3 coding sequence is TGTGCCAGCAGTTTTTCGAGTAAGCAGTTCTTC. Protein: CASSFSSKQFF. Looking up the rest from reference TRBV28 and TRBJ2-1 gives the full variable domain: DVKVTQSSRYLVKRTGEKVFLECVQDMDHENMFWYRQDPGLGLRLIYFSYDVKMKEKGDIPEGYSVSREKKERFSLILESASTNQTSMYLCASSFSSKQFFGPGTRLTVL.

This clonotype has ten or more counts. The V and J genes are TRBV20-1 and TRBJ2-7, with 7 bases aligning to TRBD2. The CDR3 loop spans 12 amino acids. The germline V gene encodes CDR1 DFQATT and CDR2 SNEGSKA (reference sequence). J lost 4 bases, V lost 3 bases, and 3 bases had no gene match. CDR3 amino acids: CSASRGSYEQYF. The CDR3 DNA is TGCAGTGCTAGTCGCGGGAGTTACGAGCAGTACTTC.

This clonotype was recorded at least ten times. The rearrangement links TRBV18 to TRBJ2-7, with D possibly TRBD1 on 6 matching bases. Germline-derived CDR1 and CDR2 are KGHSH and LQKENI. The CDR3 has 12 amino acids. Trimming took 5 bases from V and 4 from J, leaving 9 bases between them. CDR3 DNA sequence: TGTGCCAGCTCATTTACAGGGTACGAGCAGTACTTC. Protein product: CASSFTGYEQYF.

This clonotype was detected many times. The chain is built from TRBV6-1 and TRBJ2-7; no reliable D call. Germline values: CDR1 MNHNS, CDR2 SASEGT. This CDR3 is 14 amino acids long. V lost 4 bases and J 7 bases, leaving 17 bases between the germline ends. CDR3 bases: TGTGCCAGCAGTGTGACACCGGCAGAGAGGGAGCAGTACTTC. This codes for CASSVTPAEREQYF.

In its sample, this clonotype was seen many times. V and J are TRBV6-1 and TRBJ2-1, with 8 bases aligning to TRBD2. Germline trimming cut 2 bases from V and 2 bases from J; bases unmatched to any gene: 11. The germline gives CDR1 MNHNS, CDR2 SASEGT. The CDR3 covers 18 residues. The CDR3: CASSETAGLAPPYNEQFF. CDR3 bases: TGTGCCAGCAGTGAAACAGCTGGACTAGCACCCCCCTACAATGAGCAGTTCTTC.

This clonotype was recorded many times. The chain has TRBV28 and TRBJ1-4; D remains unclear. This CDR3 comprises 15 residues. V dropped 6 bases and J dropped 7 bases, with 18 bases sitting between them. In germline, CDR1 is MDHEN, CDR2 SYDVKM. CDR3 in DNA: TGTGCCAGCAGCAAGACTTATCTTGGTTCTGAAAAACTGTTTTTT. This encodes CASSKTYLGSEKLFF.